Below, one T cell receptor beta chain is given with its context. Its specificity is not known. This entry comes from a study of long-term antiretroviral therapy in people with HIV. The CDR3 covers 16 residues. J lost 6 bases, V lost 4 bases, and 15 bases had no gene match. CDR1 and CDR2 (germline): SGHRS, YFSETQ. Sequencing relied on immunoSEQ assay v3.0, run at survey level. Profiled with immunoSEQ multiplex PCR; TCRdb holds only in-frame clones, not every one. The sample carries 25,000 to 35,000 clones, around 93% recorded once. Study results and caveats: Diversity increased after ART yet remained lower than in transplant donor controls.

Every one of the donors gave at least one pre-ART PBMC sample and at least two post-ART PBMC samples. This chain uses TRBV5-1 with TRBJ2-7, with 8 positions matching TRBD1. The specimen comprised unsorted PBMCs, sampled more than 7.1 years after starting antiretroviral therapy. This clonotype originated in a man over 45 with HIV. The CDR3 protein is CASSKGTGAESLEQYF. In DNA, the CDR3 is TGCGCCAGCAGCAAAGGGACAGGTGCTGAATCACTCGAGCAGTACTTC. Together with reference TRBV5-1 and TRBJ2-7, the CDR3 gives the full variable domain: KAGVTQTPRYLIKTRGQQVTLSCSPISGHRSVSWYQQTPGQGLQFLFEYFSETQRNKGNFPGRFSGRQFSNSRSEMNVSTLELGDSALYLCASSKGTGAESLEQYFGPGTRLTVT.